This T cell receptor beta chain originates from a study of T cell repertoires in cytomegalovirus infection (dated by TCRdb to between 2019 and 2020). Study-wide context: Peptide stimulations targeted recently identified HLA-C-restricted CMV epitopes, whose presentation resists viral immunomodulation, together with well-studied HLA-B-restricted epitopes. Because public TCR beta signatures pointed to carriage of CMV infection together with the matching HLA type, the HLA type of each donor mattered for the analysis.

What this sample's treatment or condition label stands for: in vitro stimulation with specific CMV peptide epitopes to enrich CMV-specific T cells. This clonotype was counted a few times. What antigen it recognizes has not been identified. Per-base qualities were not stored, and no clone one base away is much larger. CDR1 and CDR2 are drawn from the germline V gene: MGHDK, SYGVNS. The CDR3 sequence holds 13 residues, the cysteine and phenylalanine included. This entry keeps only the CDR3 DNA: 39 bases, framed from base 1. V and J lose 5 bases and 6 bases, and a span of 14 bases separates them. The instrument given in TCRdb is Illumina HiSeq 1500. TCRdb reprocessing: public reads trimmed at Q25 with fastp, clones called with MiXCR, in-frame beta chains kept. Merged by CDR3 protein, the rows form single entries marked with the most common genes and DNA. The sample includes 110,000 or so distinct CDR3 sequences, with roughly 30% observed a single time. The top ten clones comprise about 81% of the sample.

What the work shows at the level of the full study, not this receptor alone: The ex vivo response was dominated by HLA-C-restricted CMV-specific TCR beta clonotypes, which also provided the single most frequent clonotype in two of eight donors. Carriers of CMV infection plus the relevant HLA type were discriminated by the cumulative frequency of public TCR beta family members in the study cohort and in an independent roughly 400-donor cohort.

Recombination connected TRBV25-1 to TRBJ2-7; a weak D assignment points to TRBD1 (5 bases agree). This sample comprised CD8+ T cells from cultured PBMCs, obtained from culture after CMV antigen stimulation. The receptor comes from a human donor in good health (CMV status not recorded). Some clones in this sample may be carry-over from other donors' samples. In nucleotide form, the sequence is TGTGCCAGCAGTCTCGTTGCAGGGCCCGAGCAGTACTTC. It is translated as CASSLVAGPEQYF.